What follows is one T cell receptor (beta chain) and its context. The data derive from a study of chemoradiotherapy in HPV16-positive cancers. The V gene's germline CDR1 is SNHLY and CDR2 FYNNEI. The CDR3 spans 14 residues. V shed 2 bases and J shed 8 bases, with 12 bases lying between them. Clones were read by immunoSEQ multiplex PCR, and TCRdb kept only the in-frame ones, dropping some. This table has roughly 6,800 clones, 71% appearing once. The receptor was derived from a human donor with HPV-associated anogenital cancer. The sequencing here drew on tumor tissue, taken from a patient who underwent chemoradiotherapy. The chain carries TRBV2 and TRBJ1-4; D possibly corresponds to TRBD1 (5 bases). The CDR3 DNA reads TGTGCCAGCAGTGAATTCAGGGCAGGAGAAAAACTGTTTTTT. Encoded protein: CASSEFRAGEKLFF.